This TCR beta chain was captured in a study of blood T cell repertoires in COVID-19. Study background: COVID-19 samples, acute and convalescent, were from the United States, Italy and Spain.

This clone has a count of ten or more. In the source study's methods: Reference gene primers were amplified, and this amplification served to estimate nucleated cell counts. Measured with immunoSEQ multiplex PCR; TCRdb has only the in-frame clones, and not every one. That table furnishes V, J and clone size, whereas the DNA furnished D and trimming. The sample has about 19,000 clones; 65% to 90% are singletons. This CDR3 contains 14 residues. CDR1 is SGHRS and CDR2 is YFSETQ in the germline V gene. Between the trimmed V and J ends, which lost 4 bases and 3 bases, there was a span of 10 bases. This chain joins TRBV5-1 and TRBJ2-2; TRBD2 might be the D (5 bases). This sequence was found in a man older than 75 with acute or convalescent COVID-19. Sequenced sample: peripheral blood. The CDR3 bases are TGCGCCAGCAGCCCGGGGTCTTACACCGGGGAGCTGTTTTTT. Translated: CASSPGSYTGELFF.